The following is a TCR beta chain sequence with its context. This sample was taken from a study of blood T cell repertoires in COVID-19. Study as a whole: The United States, Italy and Spain provided the acute and convalescent COVID-19 samples. PBMCs, B-cell-depleted T cells, or T cells were the source of the cDNA or gDNA that made up the material.

Trimming stripped 6 bases from V and 7 bases from J, with 9 bases between. CDR1 MNHEY and CDR2 SVGAGI come from the germline V gene. The CDR3 runs 11 residues. Original data processing: Amplifying reference gene primers gave estimates of nucleated cell counts. Here immunoSEQ multiplex PCR was the method, and the copy in TCRdb shows in-frame clones only, minus some. D and trimming come from the DNA, and the V and J calls and clone size come from that table. Of approximately 50,000 clones listed, more than 80% are singletons. Followed over time, Seattle patients had been enrolled while infection was active.

The chain has TRBV6-5 and TRBJ2-5, with D unresolved. The sequence came from a man aged 55 to 69 with COVID-19, enrolled during active disease. The sample consisted of peripheral blood. The CDR3 protein is CASRTPGTQYF. The DNA for the CDR3 is TGTGCCAGCAGGACCCCAGGGACCCAGTACTTC.